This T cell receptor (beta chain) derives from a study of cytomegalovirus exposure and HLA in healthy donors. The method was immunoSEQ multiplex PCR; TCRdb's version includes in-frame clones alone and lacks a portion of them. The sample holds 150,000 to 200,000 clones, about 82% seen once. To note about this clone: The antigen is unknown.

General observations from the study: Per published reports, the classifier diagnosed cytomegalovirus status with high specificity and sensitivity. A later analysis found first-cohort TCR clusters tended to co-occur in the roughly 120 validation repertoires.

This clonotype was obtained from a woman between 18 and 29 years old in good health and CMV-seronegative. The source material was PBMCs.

CDR3 residues: CAWSAGGARADTQYF. The CDR3 nucleotides read TGTGCCTGGAGTGCTGGAGGGGCGCGGGCAGATACGCAGTATTTT. The J gene is TRBJ2-3, the V gene TRBV30, with D perhaps TRBD2 (6 bases). The V end was cut by 1 base, the J end by 4 bases, with 15 bases between. CDR1 GTSNPN and CDR2 SVGIG come from the germline V gene (reference sequence). The CDR3 has 15 amino acids.